This T cell receptor (beta chain) was identified during a study of shared clonotypes between healthy human individuals. Findings and limits, study-wide: Generally, estimated richness proved larger in naive subsets than it did in memory subsets. The represented genetic and exposure-history diversity was limited by the small number of donors. Sequencing depth was expected to affect clonotype sharing among donors.

The V gene's germline CDR1 is ENHRY and CDR2 SYGVKD. The CDR3 has 14 amino acids. Germline trimming cut 9 bases from V and 2 bases from J; bases unmatched to any gene: 5. Data came from immunoSEQ multiplex PCR; TCRdb stores just in-frame clones and leaves some out. The sample gives around 2.3 million clones, approximately 95% of which show up once; roughly 0.13% is in the top ten. On this clone: Its antigen is undetermined.

The chain links TRBV10-3 to TRBJ2-1; 9 bases match TRBD2. This TCR came from a man in his late teens or twenties in good health. Sequenced material: naive CD4+ T cells sorted from blood. Subset meaning: CD45RA+ positively selected. The CDR3 region has the DNA TGTGCCATAGGGGCGGGGGGGACCTACAATGAGCAGTTCTTC. Residues: CAIGAGGTYNEQFF.